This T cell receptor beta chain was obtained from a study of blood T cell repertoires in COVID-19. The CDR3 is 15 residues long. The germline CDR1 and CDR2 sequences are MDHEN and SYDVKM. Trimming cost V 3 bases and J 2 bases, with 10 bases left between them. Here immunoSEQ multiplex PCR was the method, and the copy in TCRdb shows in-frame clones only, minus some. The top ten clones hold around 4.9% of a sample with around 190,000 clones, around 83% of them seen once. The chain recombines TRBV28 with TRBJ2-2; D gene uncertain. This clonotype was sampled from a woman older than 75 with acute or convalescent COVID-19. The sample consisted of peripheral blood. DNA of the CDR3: TGTGCCAGCAGTTTCCAACTGACTAACACCGGGGAGCTGTTTTTT. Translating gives CASSFQLTNTGELFF.